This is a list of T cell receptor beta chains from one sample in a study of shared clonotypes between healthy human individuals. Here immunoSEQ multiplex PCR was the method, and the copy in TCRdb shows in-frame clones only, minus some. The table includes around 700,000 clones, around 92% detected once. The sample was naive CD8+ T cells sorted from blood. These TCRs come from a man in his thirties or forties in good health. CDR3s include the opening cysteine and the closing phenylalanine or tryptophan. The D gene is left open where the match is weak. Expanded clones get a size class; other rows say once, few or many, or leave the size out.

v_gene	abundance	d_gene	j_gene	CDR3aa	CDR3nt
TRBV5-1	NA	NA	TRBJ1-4	CASSFFVGGHEKLFF	TGCGCCAGCAGCTTCTTTGTGGGAGGGCACGAAAAACTGTTTTTT
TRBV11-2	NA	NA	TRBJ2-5	CASSSSQYQETQYF	TGTGCCAGCAGCTCCAGCCAGTACCAAGAGACCCAGTACTTC
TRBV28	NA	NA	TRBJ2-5	CASSLGTGWETQYF	TGTGCCAGCAGTTTAGGAACAGGGTGGGAGACCCAGTACTTC
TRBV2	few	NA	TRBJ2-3	CASRSGGRTDTQYF	TGTGCCAGCAGGTCCGGTGGTAGGACAGATACGCAGTATTTT
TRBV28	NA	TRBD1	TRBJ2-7	CASSLTGDSYEQYF	TGTGCCAGCAGTCTGACAGGGGATTCCTACGAGCAGTACTTC
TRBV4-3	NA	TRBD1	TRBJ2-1	CASSQDLPGQRNNEQFF	TGCGCCAGCAGCCAAGATCTTCCGGGACAGAGGAACAATGAGCAGTTCTTC
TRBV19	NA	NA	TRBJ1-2	CASRENSGARNYGYTF	TGTGCCAGTAGAGAAAACTCAGGGGCCAGAAACTATGGCTACACCTTC
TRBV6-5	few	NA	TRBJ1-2	CASSYRGAGYGYTF	TGTGCCAGCAGTTACCGGGGGGCGGGCTATGGCTACACCTTC
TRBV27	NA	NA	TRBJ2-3	CASTHISTDTQYF	TGTGCCAGCACTCATATTAGTACAGATACGCAGTATTTT
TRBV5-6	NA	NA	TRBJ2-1	CASSSSGWGNEQFF	TGTGCCAGCAGCTCCAGCGGCTGGGGGAATGAGCAGTTCTTC
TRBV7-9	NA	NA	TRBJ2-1	CASSPLEGGRSYNEQFF	TGTGCCAGCAGCCCCCTTGAGGGAGGCCGCTCCTACAATGAGCAGTTCTTC
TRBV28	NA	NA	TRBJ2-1	CASSPPPSRDKDNEQFF	TGTGCCAGCAGTCCGCCTCCCTCCCGGGACAAGGACAATGAGCAGTTCTTC
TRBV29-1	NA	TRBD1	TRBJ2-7	CSVVFAGQVNYEQYF	TGCAGCGTTGTTTTTGCGGGACAGGTGAACTACGAGCAGTACTTC
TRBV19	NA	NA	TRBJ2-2	CASMRPRTGELFF	TGTGCCAGTATGCGACCGCGAACCGGGGAGCTGTTTTTT
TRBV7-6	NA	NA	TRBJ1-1	CASRPPLNTEAFF	TGTGCCAGCAGGCCTCCACTGAACACTGAAGCTTTCTTT
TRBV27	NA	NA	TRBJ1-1	CASSLGGGNTEAFF	TGTGCCAGCAGTTTAGGGGGGGGGAACACTGAAGCTTTCTTT
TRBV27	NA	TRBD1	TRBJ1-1	CASTAPGTGMPEAFF	TGTGCCAGCACCGCCCCCGGGACAGGGATGCCTGAAGCTTTCTTT
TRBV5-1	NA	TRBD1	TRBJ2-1	CASSLVKAPRDRVYNEQFF	TGCGCCAGCAGCTTGGTTAAGGCCCCCCGGGACAGGGTCTACAATGAGCAGTTCTTC
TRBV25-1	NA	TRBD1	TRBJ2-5	CASSEYAGTGEETQYF	TGTGCCAGCAGTGAATATGCCGGGACAGGGGAAGAGACCCAGTACTTC
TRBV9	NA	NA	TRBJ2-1	CASSPADSYNEQFF	TGTGCCAGCAGCCCAGCGGACAGCTACAATGAGCAGTTCTTC
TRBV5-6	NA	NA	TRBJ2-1	CASSLALRHEQFF	TGTGCCAGCAGCTTGGCTCTACGCCATGAGCAGTTCTTC
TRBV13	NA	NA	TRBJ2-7	CASNLPGGEQYF	TGTGCCAGCAACTTACCCGGGGGCGAGCAGTACTTC
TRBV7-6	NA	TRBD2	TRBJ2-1	CASSRLPGGDYNEQFF	TGTGCCAGCAGCCGGCTCCCGGGGGGGGATTACAATGAGCAGTTCTTC
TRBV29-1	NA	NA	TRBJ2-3	CSVEWDSTDTQYF	TGCAGCGTTGAATGGGACAGCACAGATACGCAGTATTTT
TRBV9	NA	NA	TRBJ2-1	CASSVAGVRNEQFF	TGTGCCAGCAGCGTAGCGGGAGTTAGGAATGAGCAGTTCTTC
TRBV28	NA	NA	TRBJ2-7	CASSPSAYEQYF	TGTGCCAGCAGCCCAAGCGCCTACGAGCAGTACTTC
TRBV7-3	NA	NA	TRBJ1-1	CASSLAGLPGTEAFF	TGTGCCAGCAGCTTGGCCGGACTCCCGGGCACTGAAGCTTTCTTT
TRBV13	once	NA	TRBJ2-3	CASSLRTDTQYF	TGTGCCAGCAGCCTCCGTACAGATACGCAGTATTTT
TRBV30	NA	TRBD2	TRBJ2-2	CAWSVSAGGPGELFF	TGTGCCTGGAGTGTGTCAGCGGGAGGCCCCGGGGAGCTGTTTTTT
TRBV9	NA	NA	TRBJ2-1	CASSPIRDQYYNEQFF	TGTGCCAGCAGCCCGATCCGGGACCAGTACTACAATGAGCAGTTCTTC
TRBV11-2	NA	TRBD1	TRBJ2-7	CASSLGQGAGEQYF	TGTGCCAGCAGCTTAGGACAGGGGGCTGGAGAGCAGTACTTC
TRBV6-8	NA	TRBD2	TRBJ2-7	CASSYSKRDALGEQYF	TGTGCCAGCAGTTACTCAAAGCGGGATGCCCTCGGGGAGCAGTACTTC
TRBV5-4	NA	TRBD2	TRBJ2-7	CASSLGTSGLSSYEQYF	TGTGCCAGCAGCTTGGGGACTAGCGGGCTGAGCTCCTACGAGCAGTACTTC
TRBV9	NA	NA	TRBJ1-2	CASSAGTDGYTF	TGTGCCAGCAGCGCCGGGACGGACGGCTACACCTTC
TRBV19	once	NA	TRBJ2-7	CASSSETHEQYF	TGTGCCAGTAGTTCAGAGACGCACGAGCAGTACTTC
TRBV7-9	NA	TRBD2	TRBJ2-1	CASSLASGRYNEQFF	TGTGCCAGCAGCTTAGCTAGCGGGAGGTACAATGAGCAGTTCTTC
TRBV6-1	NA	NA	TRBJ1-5	CASSERPAVSLQPQHF	TGTGCCAGCAGTGAAAGGCCGGCAGTTTCACTTCAGCCCCAGCATTTT
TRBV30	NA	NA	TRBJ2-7	CAWSEGSGGLNSHEQYF	TGTGCCTGGAGTGAGGGATCCGGGGGACTTAACTCCCACGAGCAGTACTTC
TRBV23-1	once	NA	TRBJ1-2	CASSQFPSRRDYGYTF	TGCGCCAGCAGTCAATTCCCTTCACGCCGGGACTATGGCTACACCTTC
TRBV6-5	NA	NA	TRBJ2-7	CASSYAFHEQYF	TGTGCCAGCAGTTACGCCTTCCACGAGCAGTACTTC
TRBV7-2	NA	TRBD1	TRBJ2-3	CASSLGRGSTDTQYF	TGTGCCAGCAGCTTAGGCAGGGGGTCGACAGATACGCAGTATTTT
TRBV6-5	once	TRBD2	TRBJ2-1	CASSYTGLAVVEQFF	TGTGCCAGCAGTTACACGGGACTAGCGGTGGTTGAGCAGTTCTTC
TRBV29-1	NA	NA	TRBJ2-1	CSVAFGLDRRQFF	TGCAGCGTTGCTTTTGGGCTAGACCGCCGGCAGTTCTTC
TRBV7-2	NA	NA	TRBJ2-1	CASSSPSGGIYNEQFF	TGTGCCAGCAGCTCCCCGAGCGGCGGGATTTACAATGAGCAGTTCTTC
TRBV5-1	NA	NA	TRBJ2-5	CASRDRNGETQYF	TGCGCCAGCAGAGATAGGAACGGCGAGACCCAGTACTTC